The T cell receptor (beta chain) under discussion was sequenced for a study of T-cell memory formation after mild COVID-19 (TCRdb year 2021). Background for the entire study: TCR sequence clusters from the two donors were largely donor specific. In two donors, T-cell clones that expanded and contracted after mild COVID-19 were tracked by sequencing TCRalpha and TCRbeta repertoires over time. The cohort was made up of two young adult volunteers, one female and one male, who were previously healthy.

PBMCs were isolated by Ficoll-Paque density gradient centrifugation. General conclusions and limits of the study: Contracting CD4+ clones appeared mostly in the CM and EM memory subsets, whereas CD8+ clones were enriched in EMRA. SARS-CoV-2 specificity of the second-wave clones peaking on day 37 was not confirmed. From day 15 to 85, contracting clones showed balanced CD4/CD8 phenotypes, whereas a second wave of clones that expanded from day 15 to 37 leaned towards CD4+. The study included only a couple of mild cases, and larger cohorts that include severe cases with pre-infection samples were judged to be necessary. The detection of some responding clones in pre-infection memory suggests that pre-existing cross-reactive memory T cells joined the SARS-CoV-2 response.

Sequenced using an Illumina NovaSeq 6000. Using 5'RACE with constant-segment primers, TCRalpha and TCRbeta cDNA libraries were constructed, with sample barcodes and unique molecular identifiers added in the process. RNA was extracted from every sample with Trizol reagent. Amplification of the libraries took two PCR steps, and the second step added a second sample barcode plus Illumina TruSeq adapters. Sequencing of libraries was performed on an Illumina NovaSeq with 2 x 150 bp paired-end reads. Turning to the authors' computational methods: With migec v1.2.7, reads were demultiplexed and then collapsed into UMI-guided consensus sequences. With mixcr v2.1.11, UMI consensuses were aligned to TRA and TRB V and J templates and assembled into clonotypes. A clonotype was counted as expanded or contracted only when both edgeR and NoisET called the clonotype significant, with the noise models trained on biological replicates. For edgeR calls, a false discovery rate-adjusted p below 0.01 and a log2 fold-change threshold of 1 were applied. PCA with hierarchical clustering of max-normalized trajectories of the 1000 most abundant clonotypes was used as exploratory dynamics analysis. Each responding clone was given a CD4 or CD8 phenotype based on the CD4+ and CD8+ repertoires, which had been sequenced separately. TCRdb handled the public reads itself, with Q25 trimming in fastp and clone calling in MiXCR, and kept productive beta chains. Each entry merges the rows of one CDR3 protein and shows their most common DNA and genes. TCRdb's processing, not the authors', yielded these V and J calls. Here the sample has 190,000 or so distinct CDR3 sequences; under 12% occur a single time. Clones ranked in the top ten supply roughly 3% of the sample.

This clonotype has at least ten counts. Its antigen specificity is not known. One base away there is no much larger clone; base qualities are not given. CDR3 length: 13 amino acids, cysteine to phenylalanine. The retained sequence is limited to the CDR3, 39 bases, with the frame set at the first base. Ends trimmed: V by 9 bases, J by 7 bases; bases unmatched to a gene: 9. The chain is assembled from TRBV23-1 and TRBJ2-1; TRBD1 lines up with 7 middle nucleotides. TRBV23-1 is marked as an open reading frame, function uncertain. The clonotype was recovered from a man in his late teens or twenties who had mild COVID-19 (a few samples of this study predate the infection). The sample titles of this study are shuffled in the database, so cell type and time point are left out; the donor was told from shared clones. The sequenced material came from PBMCs or a T cell subset sorted from them (not recorded which). The CDR3 region reads CASHGTETNEQFF. In nucleotide form, the sequence is TGCGCCAGTCATGGGACAGAGACTAATGAGCAGTTCTTC.